Shown below are 30 T cell receptor beta chains from a single sample sequenced in a study of beta chain features in type 1 diabetes. What was sequenced were expressed TCRB transcripts, since all of the isolated RNA had been reverse transcribed. The protocol was immunoSEQ multiplex PCR, while the TCRdb copy is restricted to in-frame clones and leaves out a portion. The sample includes just under 150,000 clones, over 9.5% of them seen just once. Input material: naive CD4+ T cells from blood. These receptors all come from a man aged 18 to 30 in good health.

Notes on this clone: Distinct nucleotide sequences in the sample also encode this CDR3. The rearrangement uses TRBV5-4 and TRBJ2-1, with 11 bases fitting TRBD2. CDR1 and CDR2 from the germline V gene are SGHNT and YYREEE (reference sequence). The CDR3 runs to 15 residues. Trimming at V came to 3 bases and at J to 6 bases, leaving 5 bases not matched to a gene. The CDR3 reads CASSSGLAGTNEQFF. In DNA form, the CDR3 reads TGTGCCAGCAGCTCCGGACTAGCGGGCACCAATGAGCAGTTCTTC.

This chain connects TRBV7-2 to TRBJ2-5, with 8 bases fitting TRBD2. There are 16 residues in the CDR3. Trimming removed 3 bases from V and 5 bases from J; junction bases left unmatched: 11. Germline V gene sequence: CDR1 SGHTA, CDR2 FQGNSA. Written as DNA, the CDR3 is TGTGCCAGCAGCTTCTGGGTAGCGGGGTTGGGGGAGACCCAGTACTTC. It translates to CASSFWVAGLGETQYF.

The gene calls are TRBV28 and TRBJ2-3, with 10 positions matching TRBD1. The CDR3 runs to 16 residues. The V gene's germline CDR1 is MDHEN and CDR2 SYDVKM. V trimming: 2 bases; J trimming: 4 bases; junction bases outside the gene matches: 6. Here the CDR3 DNA reads TGTGCCAGCAGTTTACCCGGGACAGGGGCAGCAGATACGCAGTATTTT. Translating it yields CASSLPGTGAADTQYF.

The V and J genes are TRBV7-6 and TRBJ2-7, with 13 bases aligning to TRBD2. This CDR3 has 16 amino acids. Losses at the gene ends were 1 base for V and 4 bases for J; bases not matched to a gene: 4. In germline, CDR1 is SGHVS, CDR2 FNYEAQ. The CDR3 loop is CASSLGTSGGGYEQYF. The CDR3 DNA sequence: TGTGCCAGCAGCTTAGGGACTAGCGGGGGAGGATACGAGCAGTACTTC.

This rearrangement joins TRBV5-1 to TRBJ1-1; tentative D call: TRBD1 (5 bases). V was shortened by 4 bases and J by 3 bases, with 16 bases between the two germline ends. This CDR3 contains 15 residues. Germline CDR1 reads SGHRS; CDR2 reads YFSETQ. The CDR3 nucleotides are TGCGCCAGCAGCCAAGGACCCTGGGGGGACACTGAAGCTTTCTTT. Protein product: CASSQGPWGDTEAFF. The full variable domain, rest sourced from reference TRBV5-1 and TRBJ1-1, is KAGVTQTPRYLIKTRGQQVTLSCSPISGHRSVSWYQQTPGQGLQFLFEYFSETQRNKGNFPGRFSGRQFSNSRSEMNVSTLELGDSALYLCASSQGPWGDTEAFFGQGTRLTVV.

This clone came up many times. The rearrangement joins TRBV29-1 to TRBJ1-1; tentative D call: TRBD1 (5 bases). Per the germline V gene, CDR1 is SQVTM and CDR2 is ANQGSEA. The CDR3 has 13 amino acids. The germline V and J ends were trimmed by 4 bases and 8 bases, with 17 bases remaining between them. CDR3 bases: TGCAGCGTTGTTAGAGCATTCAGGGCGGAAGCTTTCTTT. Its protein product is CSVVRAFRAEAFF. Full variable domain (outside the CDR3, taken from reference TRBV29-1 and TRBJ1-1): SAVISQKPSRDICQRGTSLTIQCQVDSQVTMMFWYRQQPGQSLTLIATANQGSEATYESGFVIDKFPISRPNLTFSTLTVSNMSPEDSSIYLCSVVRAFRAEAFFGQGTRLTVV.

The gene calls are TRBV19 and TRBJ2-5, with 9 bases lining up with TRBD1. Germline CDR1 and CDR2: LNHDA and SQIVND (reference sequence). The CDR3 is 19 residues long. J lost 0 bases, V lost 5 bases, and 16 bases had no gene match. CDR3 in amino acids: CASSSAPGQGEPYQETQYF. In nucleotides, the CDR3 is TGTGCCAGTAGTTCAGCCCCGGGACAGGGAGAACCGTACCAAGAGACCCAGTACTTC. Full variable domain (outside the CDR3, taken from reference TRBV19 and TRBJ2-5): DGGITQSPKYLFRKEGQNVTLSCEQNLNHDAMYWYRQDPGQGLRLIYYSQIVNDFQKGDIAEGYSVSREKKESFPLTVTSAQKNPTAFYLCASSSAPGQGEPYQETQYFGPGTRLLVL.

This clone has a handful of counts. The J gene is TRBJ1-6, the V gene TRBV14; D is undetermined. Trimming shortened V by 5 bases and J by 9 bases, and 8 bases separated the two germline ends. The CDR3 length is 12 residues. Germline-derived CDR1 and CDR2 are SGHDN and FVKESK. The CDR3 sequence: CASSWTTSPLHF. CDR3 bases: TGTGCCAGCAGCTGGACTACTTCACCCCTCCACTTT.

V usage is TRBV5-4 and J usage is TRBJ2-7, with 8 bases that match TRBD2. The CDR3 extends over 15 amino acids. Germline values: CDR1 SGHNT, CDR2 YYREEE (reference sequence). J lost 5 bases, V lost 4 bases, and 11 bases had no gene match. In DNA, the CDR3 is TGTGCCAGCAGCACCGAGGGACTAGTTTTCCACGAGCAGTACTTC. Amino acid sequence: CASSTEGLVFHEQYF.

To note about this clone: The sample carries other DNA sequences with the same CDR3. The V gene is TRBV28, the J gene TRBJ1-5; no firm D call. The V gene's germline CDR1 is MDHEN and CDR2 SYDVKM. V was clipped by 7 bases and J by 0 bases, with 7 bases between them. The CDR3 sequence is 13 residues long. The CDR3: CASNRYSNQPQHF. The CDR3 region has the DNA TGTGCCAGCAATAGATATAGCAATCAGCCCCAGCATTTT.

This clone was counted between two and nine times. The chain has TRBV4-1 and TRBJ2-7; 11 bases agree with TRBD1. CDR1 and CDR2 from the germline V gene are MGHRA and YSYEKL. This CDR3 is 15 amino acids long. With V trimmed by 3 bases and J by 3 bases, 4 bases remained unmatched. The CDR3 DNA reads as TGCGCCAGCAGCCACCCGGGACAGGGGGACTACGAGCAGTACTTC. This sequence encodes CASSHPGQGDYEQYF.

The chain combines TRBV5-1 with TRBJ2-1; 13 nucleotides match TRBD2. Per the germline V gene, CDR1 is SGHRS and CDR2 is YFSETQ. This CDR3 is built from 15 residues. Trimming at V came to 4 bases and at J to 5 bases, leaving 3 bases not matched to a gene. The chain's CDR3 is CASSALAGGHNEQFF. The CDR3 DNA follows: TGCGCCAGCAGCGCACTAGCGGGGGGGCACAATGAGCAGTTCTTC.

This sequence joins TRBV7-3 and TRBJ2-5, with TRBD1 matching over 9 bases. Looked up from germline, CDR1 is SGHTA and CDR2 is FQGTGA. The trim removed 5 bases at V and 4 bases at J, leaving 5 bases unmatched. This CDR3 has 14 residues. CDR3 nucleotide sequence: TGTGCCAGCAGCCGACAGGGGGGGAGAGAGACCCAGTACTTC. This translates into CASSRQGGRETQYF.

The chain couples TRBV28 to TRBJ1-2; D remains ambiguous. Between the trimmed V and J ends, which lost 11 bases and 2 bases, there was a span of 15 bases. Germline lookup yields CDR1 MDHEN and CDR2 SYDVKM. This CDR3 is built from 13 residues. The chain's CDR3 is CAARRTGNYGYTF. For the CDR3, the DNA is TGTGCCGCTAGACGGACTGGAAACTATGGCTACACCTTC.

The sample holds a few counts of this clone. The CDR3 DNA reads TGTGCCAGCAGTTACTCACAACAGGGGTCCAATGAGCAGTTCTTC. As protein: CASSYSQQGSNEQFF. J is TRBJ2-1 and V is TRBV6-6; 7 nucleotides match TRBD1. Germline V gives CDR1 MNHNY, CDR2 SVGAGI (reference sequence). This CDR3 comprises 15 residues. V was clipped by 0 bases and J by 6 bases; unmatched bases: 5.

The V and J genes are TRBV7-2 and TRBJ1-2; TRBD1 agrees at 7 bases. J gave up 8 bases and V 5 bases, and 14 bases lay outside the gene matches. This CDR3 has 15 amino acids. Per the germline V gene, CDR1 is SGHTA and CDR2 is FQGNSA. The CDR3 region is CASSPGGEGGRGYTF. As DNA, the CDR3 is TGTGCCAGCAGCCCCGGGGGGGAAGGGGGCAGGGGCTACACCTTC.

The chain employs TRBV6-6 and TRBJ2-3; TRBD2 might be the D (6 bases). Germline assignment: CDR1 MNHNY and CDR2 SVGAGI (reference sequence). CDR3 length equals 14 residues. The V gene lost 4 bases and the J gene lost 2 bases, with 10 bases spanning the gap. CDR3: CASSFGLPTDTQYF. CDR3 in DNA: TGTGCCAGCAGTTTTGGACTACCCACAGATACGCAGTATTTT.

This clone was seen a few times. V is TRBV9 and J is TRBJ2-3; 7 nucleotides line up with TRBD2. Germline values: CDR1 SGDLS, CDR2 YYNGEE. The CDR3 is 16 residues long. Trimming at V came to 3 bases and at J to 0 bases, leaving 7 bases not matched to a gene. The CDR3 is CASSARGTASTDTQYF. In DNA, the CDR3 is TGTGCCAGCAGCGCGCGGGGGACCGCTAGCACAGATACGCAGTATTTT.

The J gene is TRBJ2-5, the V gene TRBV7-2; TRBD2 matches at 7 bases. CDR3 length: 14 amino acids. The V gene end was trimmed by 6 bases and the J gene end by 1 base; junction bases not matched to a gene: 5. CDR1 and CDR2 (germline): SGHTA, FQGNSA. In nucleotides, the CDR3 is TGTGCCAGCAGTCCGGCGGGGGTCCAAGAGACCCAGTACTTC. Translation: CASSPAGVQETQYF.

This clone has just a few counts. The rearrangement links TRBV7-9 to TRBJ2-5; D remains ambiguous. Trimming took 4 bases from V and 5 from J, leaving 11 bases between them. The germline V gene has CDR1 SEHNR and CDR2 FQNEAQ (reference sequence). This CDR3 region has 13 residues. The CDR3 DNA follows: TGTGCCAGCAGCTCCACTTGGCGGGAGACCCAGTACTTC. Translation: CASSSTWRETQYF.

This clone was observed a few times. The chain links TRBV28 to TRBJ1-5, with 10 bases aligning to TRBD1. Germline trimming cut 7 bases from V and 2 bases from J; bases unmatched to any gene: 11. The CDR3 has 17 residues. Germline loops: CDR1 MDHEN, CDR2 SYDVKM. The CDR3 loop is CASIPLGQGMGNQPQHF. The DNA of the CDR3 is TGTGCCAGCATCCCTCTGGGACAGGGGATGGGCAATCAGCCCCAGCATTTT.

This clone was recorded a few times. The rearrangement links TRBV4-3 to TRBJ2-5; 9 bases match TRBD2. V dropped 0 bases and J dropped 6; count of bases not matched to a gene: 14. CDR1 and CDR2 (germline): LGHNA, YSLEER. This CDR3 is 18 amino acids long. The CDR3 DNA follows: TGCGCCAGCAGCCAAGACTATAAGAGGACTAGCGTTTTGAAGACCCAGTACTTC. Its protein is CASSQDYKRTSVLKTQYF.

This sequence joins TRBV4-2 and TRBJ1-2, with unresolved D. Germline V gene sequence: CDR1 LGHNA, CDR2 YNFKEQ. The CDR3 length is 13 residues. Trimming pared 1 base from V and 3 bases from J, leaving 6 bases between. CDR3 bases: TGTGCCAGCAGCCAAGCCCCCGACTATGGCTACACCTTC. This encodes CASSQAPDYGYTF.

V usage is TRBV7-6 and J usage is TRBJ1-4, with a weak D call TRBD1 (6 bases). The germline CDR1 and CDR2 sequences are SGHVS and FNYEAQ. Trimming removed 4 bases at V and 8 bases at J, with 11 bases between. The CDR3 length is 13 residues. CDR3 coding DNA: TGTGCCAGCAGCTATACCGGACAGGAAAAACTGTTTTTT. The encoded protein is CASSYTGQEKLFF.

The chain is built from TRBV6-1 and TRBJ2-3, with D possibly TRBD1 on 5 matching bases. Deletions cut 1 base from V and 2 bases from J, with 7 bases between. Per germline, CDR1 MNHNS and CDR2 SASEGT. The CDR3 extends over 14 amino acids. The CDR3 sequence is CASSEVQATDTQYF. CDR3 sequence (DNA): TGTGCCAGCAGTGAAGTACAGGCCACAGATACGCAGTATTTT.

This chain uses TRBV6-1 with TRBJ1-2, with D perhaps TRBD1 (6 bases). Trimming shortened V by 11 bases and J by 1 base, and 17 bases separated the two germline ends. The CDR3 is 14 residues long. CDR1 and CDR2 from the germline V gene are MNHNS and SASEGT. CDR3 DNA sequence: TGTGCCGTCAAGGGGGGGGCCTTTAACTATGGCTACACCTTC. This encodes CAVKGGAFNYGYTF.

This chain links TRBV6-5 with TRBJ2-7; possibly TRBD1 for D (6 bases). The germline V and J ends were trimmed by 10 bases and 9 bases, with 25 bases remaining between them. This CDR3 spans 14 amino acids. The V gene's germline CDR1 is MNHEY and CDR2 SVGAGI. The CDR3 DNA follows: TGTGCCATCCAAGCACGGACAGTAAATAAGGCGCAGTACTTC. Encoded protein: CAIQARTVNKAQYF.

A few counts support this clone. The rearrangement joins TRBV18 to TRBJ2-7, with 8 bases fitting TRBD2. This CDR3 has 15 amino acids. With V trimmed by 3 bases and J by 4 bases, 8 bases remained unmatched. Germline V CDR1 and CDR2: KGHSH, LQKENI. CDR3 residues: CASSPGRGQPYEQYF. Written as DNA, the CDR3 is TGTGCCAGCTCACCCGGGAGGGGACAACCGTACGAGCAGTACTTC.

The sample holds a few counts of this clone. The V and J genes are TRBV18 and TRBJ2-5, with D possibly TRBD1 on 5 matching bases. The CDR3 extends over 14 amino acids. CDR1 is KGHSH and CDR2 is LQKENI in the germline V gene. Trimming stripped 3 bases from V and 5 bases from J, with 13 bases between. The CDR3 DNA is TGTGCCAGCTCACCCAGTATGACAGTGGAGACCCAGTACTTC. Amino acids: CASSPSMTVETQYF.

The table lists this clone with a few counts. The V gene is TRBV19, the J gene TRBJ1-6; TRBD1 might be the D (5 bases). CDR1 and CDR2 from the germline V gene are LNHDA and SQIVND (reference sequence). The CDR3 has 15 amino acids. The ends were cut back, 6 bases at V and 7 bases at J, with 16 bases in the middle. CDR3 in amino acids: CASRTAQGANSPLHF. CDR3 bases: TGTGCCAGTAGAACAGCCCAAGGGGCCAATTCACCCCTCCACTTT.